This T cell receptor (beta chain) is drawn from a study of control samples from healthy donors and cancer patients. Sequencing used immunoSEQ multiplex PCR; TCRdb keeps in-frame clones, though not all of them. This sample carries almost 95,000 clones, approximately 90% of them seen once, and the ten largest clones take around 3.8%. Trimming pared 6 bases from V and 6 bases from J, leaving 17 bases between. This CDR3 is built from 14 residues. The germline gives CDR1 LNHDA, CDR2 SQIVND (reference sequence). This sequence joins TRBV19 and TRBJ2-5, with a tentative D call TRBD2 (7 bases). The receptor was derived from a woman younger than 35 in good health. Specimen: blood. The CDR3 nucleotides are TGTGCCAGTAGGCAAGGGGGGGGTGGACAGACCCAGTACTTC. This encodes CASRQGGGGQTQYF.